This TCR beta chain came from a study of blood T cell repertoires in COVID-19. The CDR3 has 15 residues. After removal of 4 bases from V and 4 bases from J, the junction contained 10 bases not matched to a gene. The germline CDR1 and CDR2 sequences are SGDLS and YYNGEE. Original methodology: Amplified reference gene primers provided the basis for estimating nucleated cell counts. Here immunoSEQ multiplex PCR was the method, and the copy in TCRdb shows in-frame clones only, minus some. Clonal size and the V and J genes are those of that table, whereas D and trimming came from the DNA. The sample has approximately 300,000 clones, roughly 89% seen once.

This chain uses TRBV9 with TRBJ1-2; 7 bases line up with TRBD1. Sample: peripheral blood. This TCR came from a woman aged 30 to 39 with COVID-19, enrolled during active disease. The CDR3 nucleotides are TGTGCCAGCAGCCCCCGTGACAGGGTTATCTATGGCTACACCTTC. Encoded protein: CASSPRDRVIYGYTF.